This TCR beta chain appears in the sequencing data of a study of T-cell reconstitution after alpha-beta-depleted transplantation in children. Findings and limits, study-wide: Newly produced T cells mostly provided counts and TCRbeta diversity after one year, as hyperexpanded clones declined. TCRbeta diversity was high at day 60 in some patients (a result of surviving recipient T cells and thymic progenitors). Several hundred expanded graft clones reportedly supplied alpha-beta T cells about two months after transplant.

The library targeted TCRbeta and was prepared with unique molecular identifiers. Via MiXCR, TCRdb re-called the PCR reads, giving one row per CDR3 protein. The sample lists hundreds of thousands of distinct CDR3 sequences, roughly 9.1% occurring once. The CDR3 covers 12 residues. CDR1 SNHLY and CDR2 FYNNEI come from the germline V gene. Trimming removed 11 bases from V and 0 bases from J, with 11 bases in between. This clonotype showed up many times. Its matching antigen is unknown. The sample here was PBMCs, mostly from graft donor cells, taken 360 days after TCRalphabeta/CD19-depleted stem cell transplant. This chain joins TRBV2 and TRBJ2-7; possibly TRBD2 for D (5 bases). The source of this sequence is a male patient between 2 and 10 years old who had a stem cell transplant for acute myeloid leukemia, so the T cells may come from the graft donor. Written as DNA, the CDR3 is TGTGCCTCAGAGGGCCACTCCTACGAGCAGTACTTC. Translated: CASEGHSYEQYF.